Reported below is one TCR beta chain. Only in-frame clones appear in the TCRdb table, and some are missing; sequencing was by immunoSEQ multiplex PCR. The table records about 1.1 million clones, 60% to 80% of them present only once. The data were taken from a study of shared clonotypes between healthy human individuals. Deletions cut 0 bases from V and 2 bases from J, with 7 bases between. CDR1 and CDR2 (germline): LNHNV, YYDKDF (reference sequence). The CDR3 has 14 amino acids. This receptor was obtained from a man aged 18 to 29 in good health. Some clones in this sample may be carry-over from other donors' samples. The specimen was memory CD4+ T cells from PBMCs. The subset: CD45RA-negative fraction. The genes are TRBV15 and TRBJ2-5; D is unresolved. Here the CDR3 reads CATSRDRDQETQYF. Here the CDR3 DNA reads TGTGCCACCAGCAGAGATAGGGATCAAGAGACCCAGTACTTC.